Sequencing of this T cell receptor (beta chain) was carried out in a study of OX40 agonist ivuxolimab in advanced cancers. Study summary: With ivuxolimab, an agonistic anti-OX40 (CD134) antibody, patients were treated.

Some clones are missing from TCRdb's copy, which holds only in-frame ones; the method was immunoSEQ multiplex PCR. The repertoire holds fewer than 65,000 clones, 80% to 90% seen once, with more than 4.5% in the top ten. Notes on the study in general: There were, on average, more expanded clones in CD8+ T cells than in CD4+.

V was trimmed by 3 bases and J by 9 bases, leaving 6 bases between them. CDR3 length equals 12 residues. Germline V gene sequence: CDR1 MDHEN, CDR2 SYDVKM. Patients had blood sampled at baseline and again on cycle 4 day 1 and cycle 7 day 1. Regarding this clone: Its specificity is not known.

The rearrangement links TRBV28 to TRBJ1-6, with D uncertain. The TCR comes from an adult with an advanced solid tumor such as melanoma, head and neck, liver or kidney cancer. The sequences come from CD4+ or CD8+ T cells sorted from blood, collected in a trial of the OX40 agonist ivuxolimab. The CDR3 region is CASSFRGSPLHF. CDR3 DNA sequence: TGTGCCAGCAGTTTTCGTGGTTCACCCCTCCACTTT.